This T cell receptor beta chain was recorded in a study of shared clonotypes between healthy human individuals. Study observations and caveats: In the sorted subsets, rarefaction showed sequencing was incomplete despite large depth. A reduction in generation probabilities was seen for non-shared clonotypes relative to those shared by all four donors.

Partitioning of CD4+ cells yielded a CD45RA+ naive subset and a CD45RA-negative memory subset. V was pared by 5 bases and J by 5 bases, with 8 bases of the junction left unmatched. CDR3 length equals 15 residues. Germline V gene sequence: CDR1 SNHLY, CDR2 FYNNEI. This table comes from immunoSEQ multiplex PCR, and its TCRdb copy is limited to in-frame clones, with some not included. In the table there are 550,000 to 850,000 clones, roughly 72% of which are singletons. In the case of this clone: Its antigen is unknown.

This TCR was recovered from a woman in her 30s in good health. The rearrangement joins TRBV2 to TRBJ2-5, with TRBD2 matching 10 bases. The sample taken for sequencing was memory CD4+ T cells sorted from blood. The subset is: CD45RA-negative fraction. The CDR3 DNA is TGTGCCAGCAGTCTCCTTACTAGCGGGATGGAGACCCAGTACTTC. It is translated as CASSLLTSGMETQYF.